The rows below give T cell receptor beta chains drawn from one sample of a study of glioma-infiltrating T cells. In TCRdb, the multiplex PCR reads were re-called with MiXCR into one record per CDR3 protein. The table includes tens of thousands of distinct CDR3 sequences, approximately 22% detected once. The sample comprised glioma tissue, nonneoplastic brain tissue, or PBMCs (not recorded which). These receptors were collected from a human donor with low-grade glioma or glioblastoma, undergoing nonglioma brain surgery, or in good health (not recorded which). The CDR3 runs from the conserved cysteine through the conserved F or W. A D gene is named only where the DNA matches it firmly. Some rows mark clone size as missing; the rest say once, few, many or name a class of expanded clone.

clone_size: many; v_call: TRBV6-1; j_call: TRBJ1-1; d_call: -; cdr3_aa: CASSPQPGVEAFF; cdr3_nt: TGTGCCAGCAGCCCCCAGCCTGGGGTTGAAGCTTTCTTT
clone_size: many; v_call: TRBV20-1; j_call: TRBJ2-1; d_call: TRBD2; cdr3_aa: CSAPRTSGGPNEQFF; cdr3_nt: TGCAGTGCTCCCCGGACTAGCGGGGGGCCTAATGAGCAGTTCTTC
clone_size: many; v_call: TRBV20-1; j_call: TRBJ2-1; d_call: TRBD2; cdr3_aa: CSARLGGASGRARGNEQFF; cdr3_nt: TGCAGTGCTAGACTTGGGGGGGCTAGCGGGAGGGCCCGGGGCAATGAGCAGTTCTTC
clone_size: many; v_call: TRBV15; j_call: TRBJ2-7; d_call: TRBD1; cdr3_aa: CATRNYRGRGEQYF; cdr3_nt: TGTGCCACCAGGAACTACAGGGGGCGTGGAGAGCAGTACTTC
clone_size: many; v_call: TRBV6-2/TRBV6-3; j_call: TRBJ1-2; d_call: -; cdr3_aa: CASSPRWNGYTF; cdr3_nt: TGTGCCAGCAGTCCCAGGTGGAATGGCTACACCTTC
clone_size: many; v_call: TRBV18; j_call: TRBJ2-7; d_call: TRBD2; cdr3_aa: CASSLSRLAQNTYEQYF; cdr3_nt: TGTGCCAGCTCACTAAGTAGACTAGCGCAGAACACCTACGAGCAGTACTTC
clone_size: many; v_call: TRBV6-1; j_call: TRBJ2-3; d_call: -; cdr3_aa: CASIAHNTDTQYF; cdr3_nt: TGTGCCAGCATAGCTCACAACACAGATACGCAGTATTTT
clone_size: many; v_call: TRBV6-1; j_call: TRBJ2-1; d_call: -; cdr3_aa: CASTTLNEQFF; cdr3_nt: TGTGCCAGCACCACCTTGAATGAGCAGTTCTTC
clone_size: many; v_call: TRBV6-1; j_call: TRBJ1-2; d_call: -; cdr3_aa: CASSETQTMASTF; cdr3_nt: TGTGCCAGCAGTGAAACGCAGACTATGGCTAGTACCTTC
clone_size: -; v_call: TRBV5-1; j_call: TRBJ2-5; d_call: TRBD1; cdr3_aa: CASSLQYRGRETQYF; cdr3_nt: TGCGCCAGCAGCTTGCAGTACAGGGGGCGAGAGACCCAGTACTTC
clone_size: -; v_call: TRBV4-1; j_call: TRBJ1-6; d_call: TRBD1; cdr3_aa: CASRPALTGNNSPLHF; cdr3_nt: TGCGCCAGCAGACCTGCCCTGACAGGGAATAATTCACCCCTCCACTTT
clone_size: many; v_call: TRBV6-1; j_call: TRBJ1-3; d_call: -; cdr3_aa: CASSENPGGGNTIYF; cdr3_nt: TGTGCCAGCAGTGAAAACCCCGGGGGTGGAAACACCATATATTTT
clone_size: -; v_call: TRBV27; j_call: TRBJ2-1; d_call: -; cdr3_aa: CAGRAGVSYNEQFF; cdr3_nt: TGTGCCGGCCGGGCAGGGGTTTCCTACAATGAGCAGTTCTTC
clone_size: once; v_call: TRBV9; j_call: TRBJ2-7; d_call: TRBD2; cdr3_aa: CASSELAGPNYEQYF; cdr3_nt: TGTGCCAGCAGCGAGTTAGCGGGTCCCAACTACGAGCAGTACTTC
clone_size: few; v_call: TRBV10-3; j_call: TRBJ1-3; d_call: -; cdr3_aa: CAIGANSGNTIYF; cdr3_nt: TGTGCCATCGGGGCGAACTCTGGAAACACCATATATTTT
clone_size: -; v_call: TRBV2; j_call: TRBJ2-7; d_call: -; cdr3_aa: CASSDEGASEQYF; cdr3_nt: TGTGCCAGCAGTGATGAGGGAGCGTCCGAGCAGTACTTC
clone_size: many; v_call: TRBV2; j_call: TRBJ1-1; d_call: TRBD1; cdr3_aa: CASSSTGTARTEAFF; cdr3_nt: TGTGCCAGCAGTAGTACCGGGACAGCGAGGACTGAAGCTTTCTTT
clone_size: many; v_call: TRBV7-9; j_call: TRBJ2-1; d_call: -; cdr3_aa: CASSQGPLYNEQFF; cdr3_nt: TGTGCCAGCAGCCAAGGGCCGTTATACAATGAGCAGTTCTTC
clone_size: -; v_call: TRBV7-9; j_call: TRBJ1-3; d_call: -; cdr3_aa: CAGGRRDSGNTIYF; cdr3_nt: TGTGCCGGCGGACGGCGGGACTCTGGAAACACCATATATTTT
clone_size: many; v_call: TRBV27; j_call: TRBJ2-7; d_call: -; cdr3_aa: CASSLKWAGPYEQYF; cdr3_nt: TGTGCCAGCAGTCTCAAATGGGCAGGCCCCTACGAGCAGTACTTC
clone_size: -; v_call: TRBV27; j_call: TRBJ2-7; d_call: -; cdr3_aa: CASPPPSRPRAYEQYF; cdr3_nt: TGTGCCAGCCCCCCCCCGTCTAGACCCCGGGCCTACGAGCAGTACTTC
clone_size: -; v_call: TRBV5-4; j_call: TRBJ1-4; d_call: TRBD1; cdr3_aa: CASSSSTGTGNEKLFF; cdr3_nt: TGTGCCAGCAGCTCGAGCACCGGGACAGGGAATGAAAAACTGTTTTTT
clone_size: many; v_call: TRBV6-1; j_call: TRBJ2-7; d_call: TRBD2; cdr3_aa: CASSLSPRLAEQYF; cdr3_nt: TGTGCCAGCAGTCTCTCGCCTCGACTAGCGGAACAGTACTTC
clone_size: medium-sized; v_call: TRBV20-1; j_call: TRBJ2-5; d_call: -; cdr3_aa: CSALEETQYF; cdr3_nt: TGCAGTGCCCTTGAAGAGACCCAGTACTTC
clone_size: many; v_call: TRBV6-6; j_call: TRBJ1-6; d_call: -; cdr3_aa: CASSYDHKRSLHF; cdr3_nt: TGTGCCAGCAGTTACGATCATAAGAGGTCCCTCCACTTT
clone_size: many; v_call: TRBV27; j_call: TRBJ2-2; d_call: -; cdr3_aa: CASSLDAYTGELFF; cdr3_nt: TGTGCCAGCAGTTTAGACGCGTACACCGGGGAGCTGTTTTTT
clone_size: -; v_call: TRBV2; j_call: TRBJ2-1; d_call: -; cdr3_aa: CASNLTNNEQFF; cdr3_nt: TGTGCCAGCAACCTCACCAACAATGAGCAGTTCTTC
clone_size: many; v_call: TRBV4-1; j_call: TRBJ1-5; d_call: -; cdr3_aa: CASSQGTGQPQHF; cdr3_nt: TGCGCCAGCAGCCAAGGAACTGGTCAGCCCCAGCATTTT
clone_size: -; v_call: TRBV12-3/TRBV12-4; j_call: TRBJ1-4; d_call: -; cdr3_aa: CASRAGHSNEKLFF; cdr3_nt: TGTGCCAGCAGGGCGGGGCATTCAAATGAAAAACTGTTTTTT
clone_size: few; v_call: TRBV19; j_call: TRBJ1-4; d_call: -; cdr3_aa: CASSISGSNEKLFF; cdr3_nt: TGTGCCAGTAGTATATCAGGGTCTAATGAAAAACTGTTTTTT
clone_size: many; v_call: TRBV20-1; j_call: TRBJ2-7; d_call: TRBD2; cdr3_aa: CRGDRGDEQYF; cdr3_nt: TGCAGGGGCGACCGGGGGGACGAGCAGTACTTC
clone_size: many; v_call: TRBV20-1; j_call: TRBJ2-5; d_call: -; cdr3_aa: CSAIRGRGPQETQYF; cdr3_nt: TGCAGTGCCATTAGAGGGCGGGGGCCTCAAGAGACCCAGTACTTC
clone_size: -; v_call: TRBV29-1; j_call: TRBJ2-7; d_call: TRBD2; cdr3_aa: CSVRPAGGVDEQYF; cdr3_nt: TGCAGCGTCCGGCCCGCGGGGGGGGTTGACGAGCAGTACTTC
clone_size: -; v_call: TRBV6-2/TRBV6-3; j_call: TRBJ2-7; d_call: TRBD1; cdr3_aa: CASREGQGHEQYF; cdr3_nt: TGTGCCAGCAGGGAAGGACAGGGCCACGAGCAGTACTTC
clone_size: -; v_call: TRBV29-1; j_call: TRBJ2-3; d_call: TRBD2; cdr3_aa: CSVGDPGLAGGGNTQYF; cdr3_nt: TGCAGCGTGGGGGACCCGGGACTAGCGGGAGGAGGGAATACGCAGTATTTT
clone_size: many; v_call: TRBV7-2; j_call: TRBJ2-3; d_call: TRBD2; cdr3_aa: CASSWGGGRADADTQYF; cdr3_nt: TGTGCCAGCAGCTGGGGCGGCGGGAGGGCAGACGCAGATACGCAGTATTTT
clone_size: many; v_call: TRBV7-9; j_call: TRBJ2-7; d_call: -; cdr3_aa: CASSLGTSFSYEQYF; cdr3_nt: TGTGCCAGCAGCTTAGGTACTAGCTTCTCCTACGAGCAGTACTTC
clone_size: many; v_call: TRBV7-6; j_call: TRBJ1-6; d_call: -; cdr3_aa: CASSLLPGSPLHF; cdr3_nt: TGTGCCAGCAGCTTACTCCCGGGGTCACCCCTCCACTTT
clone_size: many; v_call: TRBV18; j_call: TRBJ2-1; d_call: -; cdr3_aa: CASSLYGSYNEQFF; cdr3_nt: TGTGCCAGCTCACTATACGGTTCCTACAATGAGCAGTTCTTC
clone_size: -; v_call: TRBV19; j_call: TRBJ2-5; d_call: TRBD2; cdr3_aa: CASSRATSGPYNEQYF; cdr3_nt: TGTGCCAGTAGTAGGGCGACTAGCGGGCCCTACAATGAGCAGTACTTC
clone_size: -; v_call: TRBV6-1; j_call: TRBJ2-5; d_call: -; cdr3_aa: CASSPVLAAQCF; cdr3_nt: TGTGCCAGCAGTCCCGTTTTAGCGGCCCAGTGCTTC
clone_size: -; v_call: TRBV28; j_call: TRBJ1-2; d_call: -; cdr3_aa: CARSLSRVHYGYTF; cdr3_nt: TGTGCCAGAAGTTTATCGAGGGTCCACTATGGCTACACCTTC
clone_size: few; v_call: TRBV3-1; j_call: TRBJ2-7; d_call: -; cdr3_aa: CASSQAAGRWGQYF; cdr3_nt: TGTGCCAGCAGCCAAGCAGCCGGGAGATGGGGGCAGTACTTC